The clone carrying this T cell receptor (beta chain) occurred a few times. Trimming shortened V by 3 bases and J by 5 bases, and 9 bases separated the two germline ends. The CDR3 contains 13 residues. Germline CDR1 is MGHRA and CDR2 is YSYEKL. Time point defined: newly diagnosed GD, antithyroid drugs for less than 3 months. PBMCs were the source of the RNA used for TCR sequencing. The sample originates from a study of regulatory T cells in long-lasting Graves disease. Relying on iRepertoire HTBI primers and Arm-PCR of CDR3 regions, the team built TCR beta libraries. TCRdb redid the calling of the multiplex PCR reads with MiXCR, one entry per CDR3 protein. There are around 500,000 distinct CDR3 sequences in the sample; more than 10% occur only once, and roughly 9.3% lies in the top ten. Another study also made use of these data, one on T cells in Graves' hyperthyroidism and ophthalmopathy.

The chain joins TRBV4-1 to TRBJ2-3, with no clear D. The sample here was peripheral blood mononuclear cells (PBMCs), taken at new diagnosis, from a patient treated with antithyroid drugs. This receptor was obtained from a woman aged 25 to 39 with Graves disease. CDR3: CASSHALLDTQYF. DNA for the CDR3: TGCGCCAGCAGCCATGCCCTCTTAGATACGCAGTATTTT.